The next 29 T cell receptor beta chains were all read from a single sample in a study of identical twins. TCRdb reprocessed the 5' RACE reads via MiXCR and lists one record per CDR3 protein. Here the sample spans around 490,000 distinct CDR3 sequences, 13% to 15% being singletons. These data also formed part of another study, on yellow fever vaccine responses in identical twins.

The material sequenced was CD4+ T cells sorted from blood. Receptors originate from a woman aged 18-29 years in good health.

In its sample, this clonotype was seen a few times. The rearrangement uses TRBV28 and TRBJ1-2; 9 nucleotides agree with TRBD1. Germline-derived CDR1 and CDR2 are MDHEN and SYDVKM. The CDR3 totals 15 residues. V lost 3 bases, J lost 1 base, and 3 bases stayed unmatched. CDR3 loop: CASSFDRGFNYGYTF. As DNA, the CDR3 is TGTGCCAGCAGTTTCGACAGGGGGTTTAACTATGGCTACACCTTC.

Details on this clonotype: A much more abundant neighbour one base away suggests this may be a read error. CDR3 coding DNA: TGTGCCTGGAGTAGCAGGGCCTACGAGCAGTACTTC. This sequence encodes CAWSSRAYEQYF. The chain recombines TRBV30 with TRBJ2-7; maybe TRBD1 (5 bases). Looked up from germline, CDR1 is GTSNPN and CDR2 is SVGIG (reference sequence). This CDR3 is 12 amino acids long. V shed 2 bases and J shed 2 bases, with 7 bases lying between them.

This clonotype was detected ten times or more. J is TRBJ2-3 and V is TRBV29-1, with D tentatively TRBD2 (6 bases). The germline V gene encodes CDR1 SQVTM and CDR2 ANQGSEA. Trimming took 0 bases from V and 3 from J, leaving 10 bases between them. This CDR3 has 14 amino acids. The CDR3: CSVEDRGRTDTQYF. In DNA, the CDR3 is TGCAGCGTTGAAGATCGGGGGAGGACAGATACGCAGTATTTT.

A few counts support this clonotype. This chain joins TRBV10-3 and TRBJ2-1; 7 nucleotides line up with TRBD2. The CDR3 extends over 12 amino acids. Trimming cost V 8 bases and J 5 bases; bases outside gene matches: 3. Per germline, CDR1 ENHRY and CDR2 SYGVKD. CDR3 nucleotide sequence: TGTGCCATCGGGGGAGGGAACAATGAGCAGTTCTTC. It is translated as CAIGGGNNEQFF.

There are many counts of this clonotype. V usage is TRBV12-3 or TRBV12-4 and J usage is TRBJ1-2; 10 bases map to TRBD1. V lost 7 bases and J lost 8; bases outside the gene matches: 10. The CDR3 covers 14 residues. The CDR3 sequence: CASTPRQGARGYTF. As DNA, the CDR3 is TGTGCCAGCACCCCTCGACAGGGGGCGAGGGGCTACACCTTC.

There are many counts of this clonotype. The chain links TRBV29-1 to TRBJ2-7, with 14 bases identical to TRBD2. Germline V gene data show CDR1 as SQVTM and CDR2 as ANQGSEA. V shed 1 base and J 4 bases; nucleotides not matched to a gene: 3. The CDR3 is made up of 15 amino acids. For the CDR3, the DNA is TGCAGCGTTGAAGGACTAGCGGGAGGGAATTACGAGCAGTACTTC. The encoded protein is CSVEGLAGGNYEQYF.

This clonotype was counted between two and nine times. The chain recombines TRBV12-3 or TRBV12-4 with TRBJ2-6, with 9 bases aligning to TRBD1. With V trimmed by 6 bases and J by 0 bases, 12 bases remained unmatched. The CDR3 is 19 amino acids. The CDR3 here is CASRPGQGGKNSGANVLTF. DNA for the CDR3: TGTGCCAGCAGACCGGGACAGGGCGGAAAGAACTCTGGGGCCAACGTCCTGACTTTC.

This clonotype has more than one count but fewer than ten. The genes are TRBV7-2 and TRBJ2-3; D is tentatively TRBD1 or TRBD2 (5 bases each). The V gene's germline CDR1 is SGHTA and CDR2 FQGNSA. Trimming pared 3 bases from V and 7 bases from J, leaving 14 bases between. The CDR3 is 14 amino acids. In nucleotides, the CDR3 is TGTGCCAGCAGCTTCCCGGGGCTTAGTTATACGCAGTATTTT. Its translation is CASSFPGLSYTQYF.

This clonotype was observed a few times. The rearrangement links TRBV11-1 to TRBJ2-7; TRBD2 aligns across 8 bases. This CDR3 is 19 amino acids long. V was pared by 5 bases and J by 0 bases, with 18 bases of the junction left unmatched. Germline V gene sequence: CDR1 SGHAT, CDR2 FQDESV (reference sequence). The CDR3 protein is CASSPPLSGAYSSSYEQYF. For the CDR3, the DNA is TGTGCCAGCAGCCCACCTCTTAGCGGGGCTTACTCGAGCTCCTACGAGCAGTACTTC.

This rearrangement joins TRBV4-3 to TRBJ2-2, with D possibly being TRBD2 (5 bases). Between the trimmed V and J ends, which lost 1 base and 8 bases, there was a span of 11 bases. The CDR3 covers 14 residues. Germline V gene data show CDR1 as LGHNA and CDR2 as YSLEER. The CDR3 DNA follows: TGCGCCAGCAGCCAAGGCCCGGGGTTAGGGGAGCTGTTTTTT. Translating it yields CASSQGPGLGELFF.

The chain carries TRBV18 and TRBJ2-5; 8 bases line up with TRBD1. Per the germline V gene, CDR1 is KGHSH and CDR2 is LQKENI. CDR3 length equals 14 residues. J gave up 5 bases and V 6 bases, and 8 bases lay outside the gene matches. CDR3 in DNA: TGTGCCAGCTCTCGACAGGGGCCCCTGGAGACCCAGTACTTC. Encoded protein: CASSRQGPLETQYF. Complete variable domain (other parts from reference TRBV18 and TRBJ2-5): NAGVMQNPRHLVRRRGQEARLRCSPMKGHSHVYWYRQLPEEGLKFMVYLQKENIIDESGMPKERFSAEFPKEGPSILRIQQVVRGDSAAYFCASSRQGPLETQYFGPGTRLLVL.

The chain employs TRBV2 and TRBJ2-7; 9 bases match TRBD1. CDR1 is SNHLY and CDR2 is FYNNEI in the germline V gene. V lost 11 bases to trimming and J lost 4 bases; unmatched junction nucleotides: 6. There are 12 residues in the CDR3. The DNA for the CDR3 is TGTGCCCGATCCGGGACAGGGTACGAGCAGTACTTC. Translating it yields CARSGTGYEQYF.

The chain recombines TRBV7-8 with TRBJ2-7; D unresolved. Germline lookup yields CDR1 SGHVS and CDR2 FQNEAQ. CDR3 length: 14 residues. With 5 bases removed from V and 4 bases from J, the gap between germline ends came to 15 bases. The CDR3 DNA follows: TGTGCCAGCAGCGAAAGGCAGAAGACTTACGAGCAGTACTTC. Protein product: CASSERQKTYEQYF. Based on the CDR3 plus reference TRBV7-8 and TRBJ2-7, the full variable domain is GAGVSQSPRYKVAKRGQDVALRCDPISGHVSLFWYQQALGQGPEFLTYFQNEAQLDKSGLPSDRFFAERPEGSVSTLKIQRTQQEDSAVYLCASSERQKTYEQYFGPGTRLTVT.

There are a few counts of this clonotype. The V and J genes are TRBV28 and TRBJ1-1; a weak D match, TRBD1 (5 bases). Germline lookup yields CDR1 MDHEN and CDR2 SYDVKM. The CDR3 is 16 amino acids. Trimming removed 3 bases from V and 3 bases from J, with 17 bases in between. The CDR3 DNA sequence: TGTGCCAGCAGTTTCTCGGACAAAAGGGTTTACACTGAAGCTTTCTTT. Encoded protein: CASSFSDKRVYTEAFF.

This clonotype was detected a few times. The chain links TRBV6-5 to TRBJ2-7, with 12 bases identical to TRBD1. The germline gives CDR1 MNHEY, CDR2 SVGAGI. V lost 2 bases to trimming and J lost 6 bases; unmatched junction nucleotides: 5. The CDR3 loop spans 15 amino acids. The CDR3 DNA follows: TGTGCCAGCAGTTACACCGGGACAGGGGGCTCCGAGCAGTACTTC. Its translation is CASSYTGTGGSEQYF.

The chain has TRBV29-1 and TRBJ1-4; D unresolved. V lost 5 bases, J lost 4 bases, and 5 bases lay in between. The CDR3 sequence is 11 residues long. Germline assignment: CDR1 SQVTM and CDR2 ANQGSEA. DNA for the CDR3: TGCAGCGTTCACAGTAATGAAAAACTGTTTTTT. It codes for CSVHSNEKLFF. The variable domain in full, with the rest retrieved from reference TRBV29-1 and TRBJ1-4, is SAVISQKPSRDICQRGTSLTIQCQVDSQVTMMFWYRQQPGQSLTLIATANQGSEATYESGFVIDKFPISRPNLTFSTLTVSNMSPEDSSIYLCSVHSNEKLFFGSGTQLSVL.

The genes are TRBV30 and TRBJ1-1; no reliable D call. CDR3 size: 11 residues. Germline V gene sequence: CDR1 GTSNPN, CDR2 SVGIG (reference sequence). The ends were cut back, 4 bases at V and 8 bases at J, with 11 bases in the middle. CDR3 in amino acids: CAWMSVEEAFF. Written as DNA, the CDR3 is TGTGCCTGGATGTCCGTTGAAGAAGCTTTCTTT.

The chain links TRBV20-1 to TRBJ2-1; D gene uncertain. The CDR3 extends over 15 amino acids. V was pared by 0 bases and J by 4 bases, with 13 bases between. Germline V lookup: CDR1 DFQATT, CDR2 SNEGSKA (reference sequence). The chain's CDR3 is CSARDPPREYNEQFF. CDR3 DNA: TGCAGTGCTAGAGATCCGCCGAGAGAGTACAATGAGCAGTTCTTC.

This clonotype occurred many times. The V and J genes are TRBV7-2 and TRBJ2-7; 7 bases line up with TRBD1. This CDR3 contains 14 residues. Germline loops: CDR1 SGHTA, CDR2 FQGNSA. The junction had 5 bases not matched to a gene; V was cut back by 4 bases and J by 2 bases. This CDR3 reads CASSSRQGTYEQYF. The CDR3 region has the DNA TGTGCCAGCAGCTCCCGACAGGGAACCTACGAGCAGTACTTC.

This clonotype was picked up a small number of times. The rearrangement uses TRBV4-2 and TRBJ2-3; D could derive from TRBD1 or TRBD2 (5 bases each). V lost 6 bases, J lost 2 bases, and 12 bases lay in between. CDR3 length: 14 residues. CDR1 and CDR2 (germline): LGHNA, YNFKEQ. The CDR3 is CASREGRYTDTQYF. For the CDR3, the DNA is TGTGCCAGCAGAGAGGGGCGCTACACAGATACGCAGTATTTT.

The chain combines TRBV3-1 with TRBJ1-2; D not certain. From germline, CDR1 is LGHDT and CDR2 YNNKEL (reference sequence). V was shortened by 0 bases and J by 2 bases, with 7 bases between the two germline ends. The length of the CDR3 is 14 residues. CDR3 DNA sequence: TGTGCCAGCAGCCAAGATCTGACAAACTATGGCTACACCTTC. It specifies CASSQDLTNYGYTF. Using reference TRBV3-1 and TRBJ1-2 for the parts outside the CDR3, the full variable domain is DTAVSQTPKYLVTQMGNDKSIKCEQNLGHDTMYWYKQDSKKFLKIMFSYNNKELIINETVPNRFSPKSPDKAHLNLHINSLELGDSAVYFCASSQDLTNYGYTFGSGTRLTVV.

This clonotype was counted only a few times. CDR3 bases: TGTGCCAGCAGTCTCCTAGCGGGGGTATCTAACTACGAGCAGTACTTC. The encoded protein is CASSLLAGVSNYEQYF. This rearrangement joins TRBV12-3 or TRBV12-4 to TRBJ2-7, with 10 bases fitting TRBD2. This CDR3 comprises 16 residues. The V segment lost 5 bases and the J segment 3 bases; nucleotides outside the gene matches: 10.

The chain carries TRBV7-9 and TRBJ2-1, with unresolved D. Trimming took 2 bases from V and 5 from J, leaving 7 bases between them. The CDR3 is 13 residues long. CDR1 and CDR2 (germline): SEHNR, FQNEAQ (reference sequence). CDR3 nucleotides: TGTGCCAGCAGCTTATTTAGAAACAATGAGCAGTTCTTC. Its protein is CASSLFRNNEQFF. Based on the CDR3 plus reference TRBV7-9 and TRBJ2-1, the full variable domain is DTGVSQNPRHKITKRGQNVTFRCDPISEHNRLYWYRQTLGQGPEFLTYFQNEAQLEKSRLLSDRFSAERPKGSFSTLEIQRTEQGDSAMYLCASSLFRNNEQFFGPGTRLTVL.

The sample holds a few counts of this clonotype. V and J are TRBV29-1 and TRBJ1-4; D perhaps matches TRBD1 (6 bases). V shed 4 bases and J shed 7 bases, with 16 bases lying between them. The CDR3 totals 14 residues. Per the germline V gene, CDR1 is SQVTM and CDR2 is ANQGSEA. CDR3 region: CSVADTGLVEKLFF. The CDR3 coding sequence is TGCAGCGTTGCCGATACAGGGTTGGTTGAAAAACTGTTTTTT.

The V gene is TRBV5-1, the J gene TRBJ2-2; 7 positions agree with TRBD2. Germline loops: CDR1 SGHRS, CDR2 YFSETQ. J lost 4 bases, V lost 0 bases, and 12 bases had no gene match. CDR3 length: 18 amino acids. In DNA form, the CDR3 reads TGCGCCAGCAGCTTGGTGAGGATCGCGGGAGCGGGCACCGGGGAGCTGTTTTTT. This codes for CASSLVRIAGAGTGELFF.

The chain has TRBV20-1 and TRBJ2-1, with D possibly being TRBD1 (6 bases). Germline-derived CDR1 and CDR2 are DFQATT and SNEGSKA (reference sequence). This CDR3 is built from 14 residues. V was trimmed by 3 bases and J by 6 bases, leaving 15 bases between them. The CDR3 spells CSARNRENPNEQFF. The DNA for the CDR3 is TGCAGTGCTAGGAACAGGGAGAATCCCAATGAGCAGTTCTTC.

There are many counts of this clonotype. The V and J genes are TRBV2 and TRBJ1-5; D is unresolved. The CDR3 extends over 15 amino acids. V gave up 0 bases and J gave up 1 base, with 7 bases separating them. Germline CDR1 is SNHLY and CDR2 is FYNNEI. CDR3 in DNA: TGTGCCAGCAGTGAAGCATCGGTAAGCAATCAGCCCCAGCATTTT. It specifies CASSEASVSNQPQHF.

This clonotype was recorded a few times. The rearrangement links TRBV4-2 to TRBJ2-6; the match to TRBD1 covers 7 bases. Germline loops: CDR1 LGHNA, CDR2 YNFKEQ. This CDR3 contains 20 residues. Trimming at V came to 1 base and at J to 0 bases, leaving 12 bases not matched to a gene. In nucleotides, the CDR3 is TGTGCCAGCAGCCAAGTCCAATTGACAGGGAAATCCTCTGGGGCCAACGTCCTGACTTTC. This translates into CASSQVQLTGKSSGANVLTF.

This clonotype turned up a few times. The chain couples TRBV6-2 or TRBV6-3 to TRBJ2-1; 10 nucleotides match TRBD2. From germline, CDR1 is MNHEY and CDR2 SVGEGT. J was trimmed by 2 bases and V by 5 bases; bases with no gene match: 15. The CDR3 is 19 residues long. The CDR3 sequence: CASSPRLAGAPVPYNEQFF. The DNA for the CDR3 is TGTGCCAGCAGTCCACGTCTAGCGGGAGCTCCCGTCCCCTACAATGAGCAGTTCTTC.